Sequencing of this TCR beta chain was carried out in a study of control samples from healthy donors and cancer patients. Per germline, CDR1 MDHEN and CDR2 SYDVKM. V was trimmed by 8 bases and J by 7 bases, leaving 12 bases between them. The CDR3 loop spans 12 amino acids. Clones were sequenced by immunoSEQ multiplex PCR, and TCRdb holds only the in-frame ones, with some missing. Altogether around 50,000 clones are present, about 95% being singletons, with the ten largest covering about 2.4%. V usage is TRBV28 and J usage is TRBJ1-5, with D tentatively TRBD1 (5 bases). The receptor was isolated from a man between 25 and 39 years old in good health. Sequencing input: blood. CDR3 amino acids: CASRQTEQPQHF. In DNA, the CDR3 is TGTGCCAGCCGACAGACCGAACAGCCCCAGCATTTT.